One sample yielded the 28 T cell receptor beta chains listed below, sequenced in a study of shared clonotypes between healthy human individuals. Clones were read by immunoSEQ multiplex PCR, and TCRdb kept only the in-frame ones, dropping some. The data contain more than 150,000 clones, about 93% of them singletons. Sequencing was done on a sample of naive CD4+ T cells sorted from blood. The subset was: CD45RA+ positively selected. These receptors originate from a young woman in good health.

J is TRBJ1-1 and V is TRBV29-1; D gene ambiguous. This CDR3 is 14 amino acids long. The V end lost 3 bases, the J end lost 1 base, and 12 bases lay between the germline ends. The V gene's germline CDR1 is SQVTM and CDR2 ANQGSEA. The CDR3 loop is CSVDKALWNTEAFF. CDR3 bases: TGCAGCGTTGATAAGGCTTTGTGGAACACTGAAGCTTTCTTT.

Here the CDR3 reads CASSYPTGTRVEKLFF. The CDR3 DNA follows: TGTGCCAGCAGTTATCCCACAGGGACTCGTGTTGAAAAACTGTTTTTT. The V gene is TRBV6-6, the J gene TRBJ1-4; a possible D gene is TRBD1 (6 bases). The V gene lost 3 bases and the J gene lost 7 bases, with 18 bases spanning the gap. Germline V gene lookup returns CDR1 MNHNY and CDR2 SVGAGI (reference sequence). The length of the CDR3 is 16 residues.

The chain employs TRBV2 and TRBJ2-7, with D hard to call. Germline V gene data show CDR1 as SNHLY and CDR2 as FYNNEI. CDR3 length: 11 residues. Trimming stripped 4 bases from V and 4 bases from J, with 5 bases between. CDR3 loop: CASSGVYEQYF. CDR3 in DNA: TGTGCCAGCAGTGGGGTTTACGAGCAGTACTTC.

Remarks on this clone: Relative to the germline gene, one junction end is altered; a read error may explain this. The gene calls are TRBV5-3 and TRBJ2-2; D might be TRBD2 (6 bases). TRBV5-3 carries the ORF label, with uncertain function. CDR3 length: 12 amino acids. CDR3 DNA sequence: TGTGCCAGCAGCTTTAGCGGCGGGGAGCTGTTTTTT. It encodes CASSFSGGELFF.

Only one count was recorded for this clone. The chain joins TRBV9 to TRBJ2-3; a possible D gene is TRBD2 (6 bases). V lost 7 bases and J 2 bases, leaving 14 bases between the germline ends. This CDR3 spans 14 amino acids. Germline V CDR1 and CDR2: SGDLS, YYNGEE. The CDR3 DNA is TGTGCCAGCGGCTCAACTAGCTTCACAGATACGCAGTATTTT. This gives the protein CASGSTSFTDTQYF.

This clone was seen a few times. The rearrangement uses TRBV10-1 and TRBJ1-2, with D hard to call. The germline V and J ends were trimmed by 4 bases and 0 bases, with 6 bases remaining between them. The CDR3 length is 13 residues. Per germline, CDR1 WNHNN and CDR2 SYGVQD (reference sequence). CDR3 DNA: TGCGCCAGCAGTGCTGGGACTAACTATGGCTACACCTTC. It codes for CASSAGTNYGYTF.

The V call is TRBV4-1, the J call TRBJ1-4, with D unresolved. The CDR3 is made up of 13 amino acids. Germline V gene sequence: CDR1 MGHRA, CDR2 YSYEKL. V lost 3 bases and J 8 bases, leaving 10 bases between the germline ends. The CDR3 loop is CASSQPQNEKLFF. The CDR3 DNA reads TGCGCCAGCAGCCAGCCTCAAAACGAAAAACTGTTTTTT.

The rearrangement joins TRBV2 to TRBJ2-7, with D unclear. This CDR3 spans 12 amino acids. V was clipped by 6 bases and J by 2 bases, with 8 bases between them. Germline lookup yields CDR1 SNHLY and CDR2 FYNNEI. The CDR3, as DNA: TGTGCCAGCAGCGGCCGGGCCTACGAGCAGTACTTC. Its protein product is CASSGRAYEQYF.

The rearrangement uses TRBV18 and TRBJ2-1; 10 bases are a match to TRBD1. Per the germline V gene, CDR1 is KGHSH and CDR2 is LQKENI. The CDR3 spans 16 residues. J lost 8 bases, V lost 4 bases, and 11 bases had no gene match. CDR3 DNA sequence: TGTGCCAGCTCACAACGACAGGGGGCGGTGAGTCATGAGCAGTTCTTC. Protein product: CASSQRQGAVSHEQFF.

The gene calls are TRBV19 and TRBJ1-1; TRBD1 matches 7 bases. The CDR3 loop spans 13 amino acids. The germline CDR1 and CDR2 sequences are LNHDA and SQIVND (reference sequence). Trimming cost V 7 bases and J 5 bases; bases outside gene matches: 7. The CDR3 coding sequence is TGTGCCAGTACCCCAGGGGGTATGACTGAAGCTTTCTTT. It encodes CASTPGGMTEAFF.

The chain couples TRBV5-4 to TRBJ2-3, with 8 bases fitting TRBD1. With V trimmed by 3 bases and J by 6 bases, 9 bases remained unmatched. The CDR3 has 15 amino acids. Germline V gene lookup returns CDR1 SGHNT and CDR2 YYREEE (reference sequence). In DNA, the CDR3 is TGTGCCAGCAGCTCCCGGACAGGGTTGGTCGATACGCAGTATTTT. This sequence encodes CASSSRTGLVDTQYF.

This clone was seen more than once but under ten times. The rearrangement joins TRBV7-9 to TRBJ1-5, with D hard to call. Germline CDR1 is SEHNR and CDR2 is FQNEAQ (reference sequence). This CDR3 comprises 12 residues. The V end was cut by 1 base, the J end by 8 bases, with 6 bases between. CDR3 sequence (DNA): TGTGCCAGCAGCTTAGTGGATGAGCCCCAGCATTTT. Protein product: CASSLVDEPQHF.

This sequence joins TRBV19 and TRBJ1-2; D is possibly TRBD1 (6 bases). This CDR3 has 14 residues. Per germline, CDR1 LNHDA and CDR2 SQIVND (reference sequence). V was trimmed by 5 bases and J by 6 bases, leaving 16 bases between them. CDR3 nucleotide sequence: TGTGCCAGTAGTTTACAGGGTCGTGGAAATGGCTACACCTTC. Protein: CASSLQGRGNGYTF.

This clone was found once. V gene TRBV7-6 combines with J gene TRBJ1-4; TRBD1 aligns across 8 bases. CDR1 SGHVS and CDR2 FNYEAQ come from the germline V gene. CDR3 length: 14 amino acids. The V gene end was trimmed by 1 base and the J gene end by 5 bases; junction bases not matched to a gene: 0. The CDR3 protein is CASSLGTGNEKLFF. The CDR3 DNA follows: TGTGCCAGCAGCTTAGGGACAGGGAATGAAAAACTGTTTTTT.

The CDR3 loop is CASSISGYEQYF. The DNA for the CDR3 is TGTGCCAGCAGCATTAGCGGATACGAGCAGTACTTC. The rearrangement joins TRBV7-8 to TRBJ2-7; TRBD2 might be the D (6 bases). The V gene lost 5 bases and the J gene lost 4 bases, with 9 bases spanning the gap. The CDR3 is made up of 12 amino acids. Germline V gives CDR1 SGHVS, CDR2 FQNEAQ.

This chain connects TRBV5-4 to TRBJ1-6; D call uncertain. The germline gives CDR1 SGHNT, CDR2 YYREEE (reference sequence). This CDR3 region has 16 residues. The V end lost 0 bases, the J end lost 7 bases, and 14 bases lay between the germline ends. This chain's CDR3 is CASSLGQPGRNSPLHF. The CDR3 nucleotides are TGTGCCAGCAGCTTGGGGCAGCCGGGGAGGAATTCACCCCTCCACTTT.

Of note for this clone: One end of the junction does not line up with germline, which may come from a read error. The chain combines TRBV18 with TRBJ1-2; possible D gene TRBD1, 5 bases. The germline V gene has CDR1 KGHSH and CDR2 LQKENI. The CDR3 has 15 residues. For the CDR3, the DNA is TGTGCCAGCTCAACACCACAGCGGGACCGAAGTGGCTACACCTTC. Translating gives CASSTPQRDRSGYTF.

The chain carries TRBV19 and TRBJ1-1; D ambiguous. Trimming stripped 6 bases from V and 1 base from J, with 15 bases between. Germline V CDR1 and CDR2: LNHDA, SQIVND (reference sequence). The CDR3 is made up of 15 amino acids. Here the CDR3 DNA reads TGTGCCAGTAGGCTAGGGATTGCGGAGAACACTGAAGCTTTCTTT. It encodes CASRLGIAENTEAFF.

This clone was picked up one time. The CDR3, as DNA: TGTGCCAGCAGGGGTCTCTACGAGCAGTACTTC. Residues: CASRGLYEQYF. V gene TRBV28 combines with J gene TRBJ2-7; no definite D call. Trimming left V 6 bases short and J 3 bases short, with 6 bases between. The germline gives CDR1 MDHEN, CDR2 SYDVKM. The length of the CDR3 is 11 residues.

This clone has only a few counts. The chain combines TRBV4-1 with TRBJ1-4; TRBD1 agrees at 8 bases. CDR1 is MGHRA, CDR2 YSYEKL, per germline. The length of the CDR3 is 14 residues. Losses at the gene ends were 4 bases for V and 4 bases for J; bases not matched to a gene: 2. This chain's CDR3 is CASSRQGLNEKLFF. In DNA form, the CDR3 reads TGCGCCAGCAGCCGACAGGGGCTTAATGAAAAACTGTTTTTT.

In regard to this clone: Other nucleotide sequences in the sample specify the same CDR3. This rearrangement joins TRBV28 to TRBJ2-7; unclear D gene. Germline CDR1 reads MDHEN; CDR2 reads SYDVKM. This CDR3 is 11 amino acids long. V was trimmed by 2 bases and J by 3 bases, leaving 2 bases between them. This CDR3 reads CASSLNYEQYF. CDR3 sequence (DNA): TGTGCCAGCAGTTTAAACTACGAGCAGTACTTC.

The rearrangement links TRBV6-6 to TRBJ2-1; TRBD1 aligns across 7 bases. V dropped 7 bases and J dropped 6; count of bases not matched to a gene: 3. Germline V lookup: CDR1 MNHNY, CDR2 SVGAGI (reference sequence). This CDR3 is 12 amino acids long. In DNA, the CDR3 is TGTGCCAGCACTAACAGGGGCAATGAGCAGTTCTTC. It yields the protein CASTNRGNEQFF.

In its sample, this clone was seen a few times. The chain has TRBV25-1 and TRBJ2-7; possibly TRBD1 for D (6 bases). The germline V and J ends were trimmed by 6 bases and 6 bases, with 15 bases remaining between them. This CDR3 has 13 amino acids. CDR1 and CDR2 from the germline V gene are MGHDK and SYGVNS. This chain's CDR3 is CASSRTVGREQYF. The CDR3 nucleotides read TGTGCCAGCAGCAGGACAGTCGGTCGCGAGCAGTACTTC.

The chain recombines TRBV5-6 with TRBJ1-1, with 8 bases fitting TRBD1. The length of the CDR3 is 15 residues. The J segment lost 4 bases and the V segment lost 4 bases, leaving 9 bases of the junction unmatched. CDR1 is SGHDT and CDR2 is YYEEEE in the germline V gene. CDR3 in DNA: TGTGCCAGCAGCGGAAACCCCAGGGGGCCCACTGAAGCTTTCTTT. Its translation is CASSGNPRGPTEAFF. The entire variable domain, with the rest obtained from reference TRBV5-6 and TRBJ1-1, is as follows: DAGVTQSPTHLIKTRGQQVTLRCSPKSGHDTVSWYQQALGQGPQFIFQYYEEEERQRGNFPDRFSGHQFPNYSSELNVNALLLGDSALYLCASSGNPRGPTEAFFGQGTRLTVV.

The V call is TRBV2, the J call TRBJ1-5; 8 bases map to TRBD1. The CDR3 runs 14 residues. CDR1 SNHLY and CDR2 FYNNEI come from the germline V gene. Unmatched junction bases numbered 6, after V lost 7 bases and J lost 4 bases. In DNA form, the CDR3 reads TGTGCCAGCACCGAGAGGACAGGGAATCAGCCCCAGCATTTT. It encodes CASTERTGNQPQHF.

As to this clone: The germline gene is not matched at one end of the junction; a read error may be the cause. This chain links TRBV5-1 with TRBJ1-4; 7 nucleotides align to TRBD1. The CDR3 loop spans 13 amino acids. CDR1 is SGHRS, CDR2 YFSETQ, per germline. The CDR3 DNA reads as TGCGCCAGCAGTTTGGGACAGAATGAAAAACTGTTTTTT. As protein: CASSLGQNEKLFF.

The rearrangement joins TRBV5-1 to TRBJ1-1, with TRBD1 matching 7 bases. CDR1 is SGHRS, CDR2 YFSETQ, per germline. The CDR3 length is 13 residues. The junction had 8 bases not matched to a gene; V was cut back by 4 bases and J by 8 bases. In DNA, the CDR3 is TGCGCCAGCAGCCGTGACACGACAGGGGAAGCTTTCTTT. Translated: CASSRDTTGEAFF.

This chain joins TRBV10-3 and TRBJ2-1; 9 nucleotides match TRBD2. This CDR3 is built from 15 residues. V lost 2 bases to trimming and J lost 6 bases; unmatched junction nucleotides: 5. Germline values: CDR1 ENHRY, CDR2 SYGVKD. The CDR3 sequence: CAISEGGRAGNEQFF. CDR3 DNA: TGTGCCATCAGTGAGGGCGGGAGGGCCGGCAATGAGCAGTTCTTC.